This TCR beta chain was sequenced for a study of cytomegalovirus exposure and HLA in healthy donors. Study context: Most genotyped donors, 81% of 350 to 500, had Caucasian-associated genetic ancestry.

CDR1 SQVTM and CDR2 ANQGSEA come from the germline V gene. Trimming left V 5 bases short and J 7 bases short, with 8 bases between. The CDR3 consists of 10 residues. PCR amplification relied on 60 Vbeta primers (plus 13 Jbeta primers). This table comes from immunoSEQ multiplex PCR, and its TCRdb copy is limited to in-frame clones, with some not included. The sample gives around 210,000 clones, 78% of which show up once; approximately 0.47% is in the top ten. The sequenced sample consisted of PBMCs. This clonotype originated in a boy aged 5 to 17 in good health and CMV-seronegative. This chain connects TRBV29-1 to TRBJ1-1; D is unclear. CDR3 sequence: CSVTTGEAFF. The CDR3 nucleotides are TGCAGCGTTACGACGGGTGAAGCTTTCTTT.